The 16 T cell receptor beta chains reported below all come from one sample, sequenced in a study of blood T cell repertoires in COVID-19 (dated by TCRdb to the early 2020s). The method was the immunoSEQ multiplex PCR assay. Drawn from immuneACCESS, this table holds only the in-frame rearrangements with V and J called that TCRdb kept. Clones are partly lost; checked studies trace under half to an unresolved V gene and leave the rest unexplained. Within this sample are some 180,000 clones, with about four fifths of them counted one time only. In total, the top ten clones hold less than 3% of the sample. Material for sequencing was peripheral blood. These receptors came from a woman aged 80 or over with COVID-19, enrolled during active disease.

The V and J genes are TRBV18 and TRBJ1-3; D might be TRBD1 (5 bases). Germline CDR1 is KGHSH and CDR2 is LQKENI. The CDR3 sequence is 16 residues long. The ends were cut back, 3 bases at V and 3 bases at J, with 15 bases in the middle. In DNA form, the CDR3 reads TGTGCCAGCTCACCGCCGGGGGTGACAGTTGGAAACACCATATATTTT. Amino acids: CASSPPGVTVGNTIYF. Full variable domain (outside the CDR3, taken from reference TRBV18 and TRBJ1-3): NAGVMQNPRHLVRRRGQEARLRCSPMKGHSHVYWYRQLPEEGLKFMVYLQKENIIDESGMPKERFSAEFPKEGPSILRIQQVVRGDSAAYFCASSPPGVTVGNTIYFGEGSWLTVV.

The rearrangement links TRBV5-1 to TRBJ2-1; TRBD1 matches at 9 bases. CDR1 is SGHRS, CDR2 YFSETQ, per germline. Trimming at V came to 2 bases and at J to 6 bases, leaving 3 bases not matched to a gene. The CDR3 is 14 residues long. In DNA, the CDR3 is TGCGCCAGCAGCTTACAGGGGGCGAGCAATGAGCAGTTCTTC. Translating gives CASSLQGASNEQFF.

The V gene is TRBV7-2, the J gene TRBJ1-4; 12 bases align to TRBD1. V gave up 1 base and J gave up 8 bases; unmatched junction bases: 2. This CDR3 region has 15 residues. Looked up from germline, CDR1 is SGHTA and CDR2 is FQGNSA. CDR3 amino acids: CASSLGGTGGEKLFF. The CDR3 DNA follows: TGTGCCAGCAGCTTAGGGGGGACAGGGGGCGAAAAACTGTTTTTT.

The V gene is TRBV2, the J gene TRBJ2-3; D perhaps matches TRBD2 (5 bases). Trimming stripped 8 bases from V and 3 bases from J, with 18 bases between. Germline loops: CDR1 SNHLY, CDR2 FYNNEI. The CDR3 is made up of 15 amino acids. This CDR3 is CASPPDWKPTDTQYF. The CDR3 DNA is TGTGCCAGCCCCCCGGACTGGAAGCCAACAGATACGCAGTATTTT.

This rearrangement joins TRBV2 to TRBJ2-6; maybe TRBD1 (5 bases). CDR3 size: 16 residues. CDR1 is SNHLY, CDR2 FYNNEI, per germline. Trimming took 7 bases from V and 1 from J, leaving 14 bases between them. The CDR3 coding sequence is TGTGCCAGCATGGTCAGGGCGATTTCTGGGGCCAACGTCCTGACTTTC. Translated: CASMVRAISGANVLTF. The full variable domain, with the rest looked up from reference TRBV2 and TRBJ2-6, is EPEVTQTPSHQVTQMGQEVILRCVPISNHLYFYWYRQILGQKVEFLVSFYNNEISEKSEIFDDQFSVERPDGSNFTLKIRSTKLEDSAMYFCASMVRAISGANVLTFGAGSRLTVL.

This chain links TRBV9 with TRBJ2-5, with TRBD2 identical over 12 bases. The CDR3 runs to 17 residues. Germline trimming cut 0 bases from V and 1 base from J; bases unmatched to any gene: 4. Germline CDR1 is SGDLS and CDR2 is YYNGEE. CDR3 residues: CASSVDPSGGVQETQYF. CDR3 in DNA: TGTGCCAGCAGCGTAGACCCTAGCGGGGGGGTCCAAGAGACCCAGTACTTC. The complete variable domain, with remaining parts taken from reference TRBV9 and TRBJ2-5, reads DSGVTQTPKHLITATGQRVTLRCSPRSGDLSVYWYQQSLDQGLQFLIQYYNGEERAKGNILERFSAQQFPDLHSELNLSSLELGDSALYFCASSVDPSGGVQETQYFGPGTRLLVL.

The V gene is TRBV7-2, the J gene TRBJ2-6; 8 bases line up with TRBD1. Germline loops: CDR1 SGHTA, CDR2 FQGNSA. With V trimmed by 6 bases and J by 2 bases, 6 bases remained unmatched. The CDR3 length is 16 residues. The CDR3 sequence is CASSLDRAAGANVLTF. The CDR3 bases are TGTGCCAGCAGTTTGGACAGGGCCGCTGGGGCCAACGTCCTGACTTTC.

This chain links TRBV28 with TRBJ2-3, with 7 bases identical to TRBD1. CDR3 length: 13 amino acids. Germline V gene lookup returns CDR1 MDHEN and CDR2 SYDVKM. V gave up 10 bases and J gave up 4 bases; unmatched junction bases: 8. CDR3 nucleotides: TGTGCCACCTCAGACAGGGCCTCAGATACGCAGTATTTT. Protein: CATSDRASDTQYF. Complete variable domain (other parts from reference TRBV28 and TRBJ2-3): DVKVTQSSRYLVKRTGEKVFLECVQDMDHENMFWYRQDPGLGLRLIYFSYDVKMKEKGDIPEGYSVSREKKERFSLILESASTNQTSMYLCATSDRASDTQYFGPGTRLTVL.

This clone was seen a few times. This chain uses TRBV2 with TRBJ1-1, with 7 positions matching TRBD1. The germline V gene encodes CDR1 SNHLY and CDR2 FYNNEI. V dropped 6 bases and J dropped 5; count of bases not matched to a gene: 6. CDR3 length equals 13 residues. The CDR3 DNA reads TGTGCCAGCAGCCCACAGGGGAGGACTGAAGCTTTCTTT. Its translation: CASSPQGRTEAFF.

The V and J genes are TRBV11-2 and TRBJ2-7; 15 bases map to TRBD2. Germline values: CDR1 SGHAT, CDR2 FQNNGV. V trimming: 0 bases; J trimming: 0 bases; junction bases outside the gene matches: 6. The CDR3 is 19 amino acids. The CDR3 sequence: CASSLEGTSGGPSSYEQYF. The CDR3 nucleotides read TGTGCCAGCAGCTTAGAGGGGACTAGCGGGGGGCCTAGCTCCTACGAGCAGTACTTC.

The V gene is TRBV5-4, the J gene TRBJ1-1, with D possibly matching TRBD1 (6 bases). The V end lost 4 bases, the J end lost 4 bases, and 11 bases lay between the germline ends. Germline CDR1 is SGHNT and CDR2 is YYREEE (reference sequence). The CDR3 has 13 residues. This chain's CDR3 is CASSGTGFTEAFF. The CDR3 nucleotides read TGTGCCAGCAGCGGAACAGGGTTCACTGAAGCTTTCTTT.

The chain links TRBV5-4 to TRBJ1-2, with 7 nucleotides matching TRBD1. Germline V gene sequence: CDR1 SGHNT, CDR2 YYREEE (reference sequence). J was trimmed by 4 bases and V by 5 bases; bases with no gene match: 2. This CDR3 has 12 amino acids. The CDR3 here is CASRTGTYGYTF. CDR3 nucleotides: TGTGCCAGCAGGACAGGGACCTATGGCTACACCTTC.

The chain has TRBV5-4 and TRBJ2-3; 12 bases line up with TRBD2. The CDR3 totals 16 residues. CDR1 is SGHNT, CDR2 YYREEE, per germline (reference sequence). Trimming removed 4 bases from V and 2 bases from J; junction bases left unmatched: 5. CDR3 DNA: TGTGCCAGCAGCCCACTAGCGGGGGGCCCCACAGATACGCAGTATTTT. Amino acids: CASSPLAGGPTDTQYF.

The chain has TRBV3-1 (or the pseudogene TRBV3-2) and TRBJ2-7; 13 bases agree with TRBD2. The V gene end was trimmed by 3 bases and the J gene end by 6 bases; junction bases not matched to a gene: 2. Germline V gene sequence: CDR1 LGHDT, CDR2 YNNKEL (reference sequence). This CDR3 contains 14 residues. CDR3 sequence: CASSHGLAGVEQYF. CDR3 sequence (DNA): TGTGCCAGCAGCCATGGACTAGCGGGGGTCGAGCAGTACTTC.

The DNA of the CDR3 is TGTGCCAGCAGGGAACAGGGAGGGTCCTACGAGCAGTACTTC. Protein sequence: CASREQGGSYEQYF. This sequence joins TRBV7-9 and TRBJ2-7, with D maybe TRBD2 (7 bases). In germline, CDR1 is SEHNR, CDR2 FQNEAQ (reference sequence). The CDR3 consists of 14 residues. The V and J ends lost 6 bases and 1 base respectively, with 13 bases between them.

The CDR3 loop reads CASSYRAGSYEQYF. In DNA, the CDR3 is TGTGCCAGCAGCTACCGGGCGGGCTCCTACGAGCAGTACTTC. The V and J genes are TRBV9 and TRBJ2-7; D is possibly TRBD2 (5 bases). The CDR3 covers 14 residues. V was shortened by 4 bases and J by 0 bases, with 11 bases between the two germline ends. CDR1 and CDR2 (germline): SGDLS, YYNGEE.